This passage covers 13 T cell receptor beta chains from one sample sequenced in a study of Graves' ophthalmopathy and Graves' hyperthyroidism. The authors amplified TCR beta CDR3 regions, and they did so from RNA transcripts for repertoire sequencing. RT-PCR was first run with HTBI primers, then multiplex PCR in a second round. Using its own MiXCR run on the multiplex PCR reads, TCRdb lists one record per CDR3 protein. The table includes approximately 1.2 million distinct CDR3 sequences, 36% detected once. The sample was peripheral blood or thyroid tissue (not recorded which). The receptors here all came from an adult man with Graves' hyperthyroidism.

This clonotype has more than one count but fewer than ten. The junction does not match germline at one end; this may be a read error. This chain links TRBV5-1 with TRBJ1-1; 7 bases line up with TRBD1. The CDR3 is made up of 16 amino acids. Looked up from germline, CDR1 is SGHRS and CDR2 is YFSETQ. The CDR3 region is CASSLSAGGVNTEAFF. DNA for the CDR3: TGTGCCAGCAGCTTGAGCGCAGGGGGGGTGAACACTGAAGCTTTCTTT.

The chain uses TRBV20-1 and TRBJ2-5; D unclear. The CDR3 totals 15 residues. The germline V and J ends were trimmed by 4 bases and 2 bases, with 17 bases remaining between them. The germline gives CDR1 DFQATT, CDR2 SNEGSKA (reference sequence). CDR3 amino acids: CSANGLPPGQETQYF. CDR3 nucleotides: TGCAGTGCTAATGGGCTACCCCCCGGGCAAGAGACCCAGTACTTC.

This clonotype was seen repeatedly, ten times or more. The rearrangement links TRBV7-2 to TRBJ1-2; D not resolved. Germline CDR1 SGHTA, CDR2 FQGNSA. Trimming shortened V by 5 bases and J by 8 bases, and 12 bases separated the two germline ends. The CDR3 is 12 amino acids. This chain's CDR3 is CASSLESRGYTF. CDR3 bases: TGTGCCAGCAGCCTCGAGAGCCGGGGCTACACCTTC.

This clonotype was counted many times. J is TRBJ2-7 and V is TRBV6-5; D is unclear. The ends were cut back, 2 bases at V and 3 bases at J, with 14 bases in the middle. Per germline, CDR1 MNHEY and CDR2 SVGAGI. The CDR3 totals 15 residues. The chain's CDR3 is CASSYGRVPGYEQYF. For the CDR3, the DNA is TGTGCCAGCAGTTACGGAAGGGTCCCGGGCTACGAGCAGTACTTC.

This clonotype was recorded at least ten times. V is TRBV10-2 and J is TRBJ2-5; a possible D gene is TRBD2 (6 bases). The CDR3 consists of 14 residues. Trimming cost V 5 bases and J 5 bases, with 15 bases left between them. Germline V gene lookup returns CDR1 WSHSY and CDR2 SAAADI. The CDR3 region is CASSSSGDWETQYF. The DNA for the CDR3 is TGCGCCAGCAGTAGTTCCGGGGACTGGGAGACCCAGTACTTC.

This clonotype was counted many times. CDR3 sequence: CASSSQGTGGYEQYF. CDR3 in DNA: TGCGCCAGCAGCTCCCAAGGGACAGGCGGCTACGAGCAGTACTTC. The chain joins TRBV5-1 to TRBJ2-7, with 8 bases fitting TRBD1. V lost 3 bases to trimming and J lost 3 bases; unmatched junction nucleotides: 8. CDR1 and CDR2 from the germline V gene are SGHRS and YFSETQ. The CDR3 spans 15 residues.

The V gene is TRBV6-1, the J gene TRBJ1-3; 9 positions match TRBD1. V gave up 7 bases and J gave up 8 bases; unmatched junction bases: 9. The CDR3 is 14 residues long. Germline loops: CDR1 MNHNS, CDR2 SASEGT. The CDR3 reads CASTQTGGWDTIYF. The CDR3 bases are TGTGCCAGCACCCAAACAGGGGGCTGGGACACCATATATTTT.

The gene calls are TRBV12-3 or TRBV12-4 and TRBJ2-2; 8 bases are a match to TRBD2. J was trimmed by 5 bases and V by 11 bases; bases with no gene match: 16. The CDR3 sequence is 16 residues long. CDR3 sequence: CADKAGGSGRTGELFF. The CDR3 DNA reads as TGTGCCGACAAGGCGGGGGGCAGCGGACGGACCGGGGAGCTGTTTTTT.

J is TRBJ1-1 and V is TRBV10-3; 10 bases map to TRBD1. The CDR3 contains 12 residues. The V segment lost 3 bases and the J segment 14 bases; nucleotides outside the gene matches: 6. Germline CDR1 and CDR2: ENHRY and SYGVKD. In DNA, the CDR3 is TGTGCCATCAGTGATGTGGGACAGGGGTACTTCTTT. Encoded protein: CAISDVGQGYFF.

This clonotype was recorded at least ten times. The CDR3: CASTQGLGGGGYTF. CDR3 sequence (DNA): TGTGCCAGTACCCAGGGTCTCGGGGGCGGTGGCTACACCTTC. The chain recombines TRBV19 with TRBJ1-2; TRBD1 might be the D (6 bases). Looked up from germline, CDR1 is LNHDA and CDR2 is SQIVND (reference sequence). The CDR3 runs to 14 residues. Between the trimmed V and J ends, which lost 7 bases and 7 bases, there was a span of 19 bases.

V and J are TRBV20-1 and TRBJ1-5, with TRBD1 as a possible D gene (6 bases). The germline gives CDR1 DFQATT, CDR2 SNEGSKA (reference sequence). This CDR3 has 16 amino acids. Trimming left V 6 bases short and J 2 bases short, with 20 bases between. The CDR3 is CSAAVQGRWGNQPQHF. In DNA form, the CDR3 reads TGCAGTGCGGCCGTACAGGGACGCTGGGGCAATCAGCCCCAGCATTTT.

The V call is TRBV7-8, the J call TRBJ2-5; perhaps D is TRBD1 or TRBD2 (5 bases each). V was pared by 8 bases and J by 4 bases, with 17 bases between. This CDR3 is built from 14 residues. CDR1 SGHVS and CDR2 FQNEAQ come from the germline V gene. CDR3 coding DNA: TGTGCCAGCTCACCACGTACCGGGACAGAGACCCAGTACTTC. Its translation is CASSPRTGTETQYF.

The CDR3 region is CASLEERTNTEAFF. CDR3 bases: TGTGCCAGCCTCGAGGAACGAACGAACACTGAAGCTTTCTTT. The chain joins TRBV28 to TRBJ1-1, with unresolved D. Germline CDR1 is MDHEN and CDR2 is SYDVKM. V lost 8 bases and J 1 base, leaving 14 bases between the germline ends. This CDR3 is built from 14 residues.